This passage covers 17 T cell receptor beta chains from one sample sequenced in a study of CD8 T cells in Susac syndrome. Random hexamers primed reverse transcription of about 0.5 to 1 ug RNA. TCRdb passed the immunoSEQ multiplex PCR reads through MiXCR, listing each CDR3 protein once. The sample lists about 47,000 distinct CDR3 sequences, 92% occurring once. Sequenced: CD8+ T cells from PBMCs. Receptor source: a human donor in good health.

The chain combines TRBV4-1 with TRBJ2-1; 13 bases fit TRBD2. The CDR3 extends over 16 amino acids. In germline, CDR1 is MGHRA, CDR2 YSYEKL. J was trimmed by 8 bases and V by 0 bases; bases with no gene match: 4. The CDR3 is CASSQERTSGSYEQFF. CDR3 DNA: TGCGCCAGCAGCCAAGAGCGGACTAGCGGGAGCTATGAGCAGTTCTTC.

This clonotype was observed once. The chain couples TRBV7-8 to TRBJ2-1; D might be TRBD2 (6 bases). The CDR3 spans 15 residues. Germline CDR1 and CDR2: SGHVS and FQNEAQ. Between the trimmed V and J ends, which lost 6 bases and 2 bases, there was a span of 14 bases. The CDR3 region is CASSVSGSTYNEQFF. Here the CDR3 DNA reads TGTGCCAGCAGTGTGAGCGGGTCGACCTACAATGAGCAGTTCTTC.

The V and J genes are TRBV29-1 and TRBJ2-1; D remains ambiguous. The length of the CDR3 is 10 residues. The V end lost 6 bases, the J end lost 8 bases, and 8 bases lay between the germline ends. Germline CDR1 reads SQVTM; CDR2 reads ANQGSEA. The CDR3 region is CSVLSYEQFF. CDR3 sequence (DNA): TGCAGCGTCCTTAGTTATGAGCAGTTCTTC.

This sequence joins TRBV7-9 and TRBJ2-7; 8 bases fit TRBD1. The ends lost 3 bases at V and 3 bases at J; junction bases unmatched: 7. Per germline, CDR1 SEHNR and CDR2 FQNEAQ (reference sequence). CDR3 length: 15 residues. The CDR3 sequence is CASSFTGGGNYEQYF. CDR3 sequence (DNA): TGTGCCAGCAGCTTTACAGGGGGTGGAAACTACGAGCAGTACTTC.

The chain combines TRBV28 with TRBJ1-1, with D uncertain. The length of the CDR3 is 13 residues. Trimming shortened V by 6 bases and J by 0 bases, and 8 bases separated the two germline ends. Germline V gene lookup returns CDR1 MDHEN and CDR2 SYDVKM. The CDR3 nucleotides read TGTGCCAGCAGCTCCTTCATGAACACTGAAGCTTTCTTT. This sequence encodes CASSSFMNTEAFF.

This chain uses TRBV28 with TRBJ2-3; possible D gene TRBD1, 6 bases. Germline values: CDR1 MDHEN, CDR2 SYDVKM. The CDR3 spans 15 residues. Trimming left V 7 bases short and J 2 bases short, with 16 bases between. The CDR3 reads CASTITGPTTDTQYF. CDR3 DNA: TGTGCCAGCACTATAACAGGGCCGACCACAGATACGCAGTATTTT.

Here the CDR3 reads CASSYSFRTGSNTEAFF. CDR3 bases: TGTGCCAGCAGTTACTCATTCCGGACAGGGTCGAACACTGAAGCTTTCTTT. The chain links TRBV6-5 to TRBJ1-1; 8 nucleotides match TRBD1. The V and J ends lost 0 bases and 1 base, in that order; junction bases with no gene match: 7. The CDR3 contains 17 residues. Per germline, CDR1 MNHEY and CDR2 SVGAGI.

The chain employs TRBV4-1 and TRBJ2-7; 8 bases align to TRBD1. The CDR3 spans 16 residues. Germline loops: CDR1 MGHRA, CDR2 YSYEKL. Trimming removed 4 bases from V and 4 bases from J; junction bases left unmatched: 12. The DNA of the CDR3 is TGCGCCAGCAGCCTTCAGAGCGGGCAGGGGGCTTACGAGCAGTACTTC. Its protein is CASSLQSGQGAYEQYF.

This chain links TRBV10-1 with TRBJ1-2; the D gene is possibly TRBD1 (6 bases). The germline V and J ends were trimmed by 3 bases and 4 bases, with 12 bases remaining between them. The germline CDR1 and CDR2 sequences are WNHNN and SYGVQD (reference sequence). CDR3 length: 14 residues. The CDR3, as DNA: TGCGCCAGCAGTGATACAGGGATGGGCTATGGCTACACCTTC. Translation gives CASSDTGMGYGYTF.

The chain uses TRBV5-6 and TRBJ2-1, with D possibly TRBD2 on 6 matching bases. CDR3 length equals 16 residues. The germline V gene encodes CDR1 SGHDT and CDR2 YYEEEE. The V and J ends lost 6 bases and 4 bases respectively, with 20 bases between them. In DNA form, the CDR3 reads TGTGCCAGCAACTCCTCCGGGACTTGGGGATACAATGAGCAGTTCTTC. As protein: CASNSSGTWGYNEQFF.

The V and J genes are TRBV29-1 and TRBJ1-2; 8 bases are shared with TRBD1. Trimming cost V 7 bases and J 0 bases; bases outside gene matches: 7. The germline CDR1 and CDR2 sequences are SQVTM and ANQGSEA. CDR3 size: 14 residues. This chain's CDR3 is CSAGGTGPNYGYTF. In DNA, the CDR3 is TGCAGCGCCGGAGGGACAGGACCTAACTATGGCTACACCTTC.

The chain couples TRBV7-9 to TRBJ1-1; 8 bases match TRBD1. The germline CDR1 and CDR2 sequences are SEHNR and FQNEAQ (reference sequence). With V trimmed by 5 bases and J by 4 bases, 12 bases remained unmatched. The CDR3 spans 16 residues. The CDR3 bases are TGTGCCAGCAGCCTCCGTACCCATGGACAGGGCACTGAAGCTTTCTTT. It yields the protein CASSLRTHGQGTEAFF.

The chain uses TRBV27 and TRBJ2-7; D uncertain. From germline, CDR1 is MNHEY and CDR2 SMNVEV (reference sequence). This CDR3 has 14 residues. Trimming stripped 6 bases from V and 3 bases from J, with 15 bases between. The CDR3 is CASRPKSPFYEQYF. The CDR3 coding sequence is TGTGCCAGCAGACCAAAGTCGCCCTTCTACGAGCAGTACTTC.

The chain joins TRBV12-3 or TRBV12-4 to TRBJ2-1, with D possibly TRBD1 on 5 matching bases. The V and J ends lost 4 bases and 0 bases respectively, with 7 bases between them. The CDR3 length is 14 residues. CDR3: CASSWGSSYNEQFF. CDR3 DNA sequence: TGTGCCAGCAGTTGGGGCAGCTCCTACAATGAGCAGTTCTTC.

J is TRBJ2-1 and V is TRBV11-2, with a weak D call TRBD1 (6 bases). This CDR3 contains 15 residues. With 5 bases removed from V and 2 bases from J, the gap between germline ends came to 13 bases. Germline V gene sequence: CDR1 SGHAT, CDR2 FQNNGV. The CDR3 region has the DNA TGTGCCAGCAGCCTTGAAGACAGGCCCTACAATGAGCAGTTCTTC. This gives the protein CASSLEDRPYNEQFF.

This chain joins TRBV7-9 and TRBJ2-1; TRBD2 might be the D (5 bases). This CDR3 spans 16 amino acids. Trimming took 4 bases from V and 0 from J, leaving 13 bases between them. CDR1 is SEHNR, CDR2 FQNEAQ, per germline (reference sequence). The CDR3 nucleotides read TGTGCCAGCAGCTCACGAGGGCAGAGCTCCTACAATGAGCAGTTCTTC. Translation gives CASSSRGQSSYNEQFF.

The V call is TRBV9, the J call TRBJ2-7, with D possibly called TRBD1 or TRBD2 (6 bases each). Trimming removed 3 bases from V and 4 bases from J, with 20 bases in between. The germline gives CDR1 SGDLS, CDR2 YYNGEE. The CDR3 is 16 amino acids. The CDR3 spells CASSAEVSGAGYEQYF. The DNA of the CDR3 is TGTGCCAGCAGCGCAGAGGTTTCGGGGGCAGGGTACGAGCAGTACTTC.